These 17 T cell receptor beta chains were sequenced from one sample in a study of T cell responses to AZD1222 COVID-19 vaccine. The protocol was immunoSEQ multiplex PCR, while the TCRdb copy is restricted to in-frame clones and leaves out a portion. Of under 150,000 clones detected, 90% to 95% appear once; the ten largest clones hold approximately 5.4%. The sequencing used peripheral blood, collected on day 0 of AZD1222 vaccination. Receptors originate from an adult in good health.

The genes are TRBV19 and TRBJ2-2; D perhaps matches TRBD1 (5 bases). The CDR3 totals 15 residues. V was trimmed by 3 bases and J by 0 bases, leaving 8 bases between them. Germline CDR1 and CDR2: LNHDA and SQIVND (reference sequence). DNA of the CDR3: TGTGCCAGTAGTATCCAGGGCGCGAACACCGGGGAGCTGTTTTTT. It codes for CASSIQGANTGELFF.

The sample holds a few counts of this clone. V gene TRBV4-3 combines with J gene TRBJ1-2, with no clear D. V dropped 4 bases and J dropped 4 bases, with 13 bases sitting between them. Per the germline V gene, CDR1 is LGHNA and CDR2 is YSLEER. This CDR3 is 14 amino acids long. Written as DNA, the CDR3 is TGCGCCAGCAGCCCTCCTGGTTCGATCTATGGCTACACCTTC. Its protein is CASSPPGSIYGYTF.

The gene calls are TRBV9 and TRBJ2-1; 8 bases match TRBD1. The CDR3 runs 14 residues. V shed 0 bases, J shed 5 bases, and the junction held 1 base outside the gene matches. Germline loops: CDR1 SGDLS, CDR2 YYNGEE. CDR3: CASSVGTGNNEQFF. CDR3 in DNA: TGTGCCAGCAGCGTAGGGACAGGGAACAATGAGCAGTTCTTC.

This sequence joins TRBV7-2 and TRBJ2-7; no reliable D call. The CDR3 sequence is 12 residues long. Trimming removed 5 bases at V and 2 bases at J, with 7 bases between. Germline CDR1 reads SGHTA; CDR2 reads FQGNSA. The CDR3 loop is CASSANTYEQYF. The CDR3, as DNA: TGTGCCAGCAGCGCAAACACCTACGAGCAGTACTTC.

This chain joins TRBV6-4 and TRBJ2-2; tentatively, D is TRBD2 (5 bases). V dropped 0 bases and J dropped 6 bases, with 23 bases sitting between them. There are 19 residues in the CDR3. CDR1 is MRHNA, CDR2 SNTAGT, per germline. CDR3 protein: CASSDSHRGGLLGAGELFF. In DNA, the CDR3 is TGTGCCAGCAGTGACTCCCATCGAGGCGGACTCTTGGGAGCCGGGGAGCTGTTTTTT.

The V call is TRBV2, the J call TRBJ1-2; possibly TRBD1 for D (5 bases). This CDR3 is built from 15 residues. Trimming took 7 bases from V and 2 from J, leaving 17 bases between them. Germline CDR1 is SNHLY and CDR2 is FYNNEI. CDR3: CASKQGTSSNYGYTF. The CDR3 nucleotides are TGTGCCAGCAAGCAGGGTACCTCGTCGAACTATGGCTACACCTTC.

This sequence joins TRBV20-1 and TRBJ2-7; D might be TRBD1 (5 bases). V dropped 3 bases and J dropped 2 bases, with 17 bases sitting between them. The CDR3 runs 15 residues. The germline V gene encodes CDR1 DFQATT and CDR2 SNEGSKA (reference sequence). The CDR3 protein is CSASEVEGAAYEQYF. The CDR3 DNA follows: TGCAGTGCTAGTGAGGTAGAAGGGGCCGCCTACGAGCAGTACTTC.

The gene calls are TRBV29-1 and TRBJ2-3, with 7 bases matching TRBD1. CDR3 length equals 15 residues. Per the germline V gene, CDR1 is SQVTM and CDR2 is ANQGSEA. Losses at the gene ends were 6 bases for V and 2 bases for J; bases not matched to a gene: 11. The CDR3 protein is CSVQPRGLVTDTQYF. The DNA of the CDR3 is TGCAGCGTCCAGCCGAGGGGGCTCGTCACAGATACGCAGTATTTT.

This chain connects TRBV27 to TRBJ1-5; the D is unclear. V lost 4 bases to trimming and J lost 11 bases, with 18 bases between them. Germline CDR1 and CDR2: MNHEY and SMNVEV (reference sequence). This CDR3 has 14 residues. CDR3 loop: CASSSAGRFLAQHF. CDR3 nucleotides: TGTGCCAGCAGTTCCGCCGGACGGTTCCTAGCCCAGCATTTT.

This clone was seen a single time. This chain links TRBV19 with TRBJ2-7; TRBD2 is a possible D gene (6 bases). This CDR3 is built from 13 residues. Germline V lookup: CDR1 LNHDA, CDR2 SQIVND (reference sequence). V lost 1 base and J 5 bases, leaving 9 bases between the germline ends. The CDR3 protein is CASSIGGVDEQYF. In DNA, the CDR3 is TGTGCCAGTAGTATAGGGGGGGTCGACGAGCAGTACTTC.

The chain has TRBV30 and TRBJ2-7; TRBD2 aligns across 7 bases. The CDR3 length is 14 residues. Germline V gives CDR1 GTSNPN, CDR2 SVGIG (reference sequence). V lost 3 bases and J lost 5; bases outside the gene matches: 10. CDR3 in DNA: TGTGCCTGGAGGTCCATACGGGGGGTCGACGAGCAGTACTTC. Its protein product is CAWRSIRGVDEQYF.

V gene TRBV2 combines with J gene TRBJ2-1; 8 bases map to TRBD2. The CDR3 covers 15 residues. CDR1 is SNHLY, CDR2 FYNNEI, per germline. J lost 4 bases, V lost 8 bases, and 10 bases had no gene match. The CDR3 nucleotides are TGTGCCAGCCTAACTCCGGGAGGGGTATACAATGAGCAGTTCTTC. Its translation: CASLTPGGVYNEQFF.

This chain uses TRBV27 with TRBJ1-1; tentatively, D is TRBD1 (6 bases). In germline, CDR1 is MNHEY, CDR2 SMNVEV (reference sequence). The CDR3 runs to 16 residues. Trimming stripped 6 bases from V and 1 base from J, with 18 bases between. The CDR3 is CASRLAWGAGNTEAFF. The CDR3 nucleotides read TGTGCCAGCAGATTGGCGTGGGGGGCCGGGAACACTGAAGCTTTCTTT.

The chain uses TRBV18 and TRBJ2-5, with D tentatively TRBD2 (5 bases). V dropped 3 bases and J dropped 4 bases, with 15 bases sitting between them. The CDR3 loop spans 15 amino acids. The V gene's germline CDR1 is KGHSH and CDR2 LQKENI. CDR3 region: CASSPPLVGRETQYF. DNA for the CDR3: TGTGCCAGCTCACCTCCACTAGTCGGTAGAGAGACCCAGTACTTC.

This clone has just one count. The CDR3 DNA follows: TGTGCCAGCAGCTCCCGCCCAGGGGGAGCTAACTATGGCTACACCTTC. It translates to CASSSRPGGANYGYTF. V is TRBV7-2 and J is TRBJ1-2, with 7 bases identical to TRBD1. The ends lost 4 bases at V and 0 bases at J; junction bases unmatched: 8. Germline-derived CDR1 and CDR2 are SGHTA and FQGNSA. The CDR3 consists of 16 residues.

A single count supports this clone. The chain has TRBV12-3 or TRBV12-4 and TRBJ2-7; 7 bases line up with TRBD1. J was trimmed by 6 bases and V by 7 bases; bases with no gene match: 3. The CDR3 length is 11 residues. The CDR3 protein is CASKGAGEQYF. Here the CDR3 DNA reads TGTGCCAGCAAGGGGGCAGGCGAGCAGTACTTC.

The DNA for the CDR3 is TGTGCCAGCAGCCTAGCGGGGCAAAGGGATACGCAGTATTTT. Translated, it gives CASSLAGQRDTQYF. This chain joins TRBV6-6 and TRBJ2-3, with TRBD2 matching over 9 bases. The length of the CDR3 is 14 residues. The V gene end was trimmed by 6 bases and the J gene end by 6 bases; junction bases not matched to a gene: 7. CDR1 and CDR2 (germline): MNHNY, SVGAGI (reference sequence).